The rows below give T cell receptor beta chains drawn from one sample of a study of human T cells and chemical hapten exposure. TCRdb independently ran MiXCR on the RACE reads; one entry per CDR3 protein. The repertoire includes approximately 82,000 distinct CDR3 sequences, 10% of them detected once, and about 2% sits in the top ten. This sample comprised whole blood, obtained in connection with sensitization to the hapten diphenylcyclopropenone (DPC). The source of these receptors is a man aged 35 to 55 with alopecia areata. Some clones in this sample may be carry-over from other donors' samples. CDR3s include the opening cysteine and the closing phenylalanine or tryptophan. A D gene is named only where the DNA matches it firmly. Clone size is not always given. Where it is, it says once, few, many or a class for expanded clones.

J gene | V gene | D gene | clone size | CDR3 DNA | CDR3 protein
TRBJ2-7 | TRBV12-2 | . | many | TGTGCAAGTCGCTCCCGGGACGGTTTTAGAGAGCAGTACTTC | CASRSRDGFREQYF
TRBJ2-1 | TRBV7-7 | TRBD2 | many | TGTGCTAGCAGCTTGGGGACTAGCGGTGATGAGCAGTTCTTC | CASSLGTSGDEQFF
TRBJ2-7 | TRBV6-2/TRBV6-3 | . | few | TGTGCCAGCAGCCGCCAGGGGGGTCCCTACGAGCAGTACTTC | CASSRQGGPYEQYF
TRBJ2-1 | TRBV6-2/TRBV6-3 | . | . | TGTGCCAGCAAACCGACGGGAGTTCATGAGCAGTTCTTC | CASKPTGVHEQFF
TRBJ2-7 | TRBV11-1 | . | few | TGTGCCAGCAGTTATGGCCTCTTCGGGGCGTACGAGCAGTACTTC | CASSYGLFGAYEQYF
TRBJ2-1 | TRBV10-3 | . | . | TGTGCCATCAGGGGGACTGACTCCTACAATGAGCAGTTCTTC | CAIRGTDSYNEQFF
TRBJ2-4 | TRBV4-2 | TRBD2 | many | TGTGCCAGCAGCCAAGATGACCTAGCGGGAGGCATAAACATTCAGTACTTC | CASSQDDLAGGINIQYF
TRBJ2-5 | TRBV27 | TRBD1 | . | TGTGCCAGCAGTTTATCGGGACAGGGGATGGGTGAGACCCAGTACTTC | CASSLSGQGMGETQYF
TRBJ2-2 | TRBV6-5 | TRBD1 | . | TGTGCCAGCACCTTAGACAGGGCTGTGAACACCGGGGAGCTGTTTTTT | CASTLDRAVNTGELFF
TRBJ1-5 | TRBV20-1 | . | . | TGCAGTGCTAGAGAAGGGGGCAATCAGCCCCAGCATTTT | CSAREGGNQPQHF
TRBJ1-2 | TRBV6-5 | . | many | TGTGCCAGCAGTTCAGGACTCTATGGCTACACCTTC | CASSSGLYGYTF
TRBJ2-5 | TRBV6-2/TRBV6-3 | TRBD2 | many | TGTGCCAGCAGTCCCGAACTAGCGGGATACCAAGAGACCCAGTACTTC | CASSPELAGYQETQYF
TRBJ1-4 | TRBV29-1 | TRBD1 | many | TGCAGCGTCGGACAGGGGACAAATGAAAAACTGTTTTTT | CSVGQGTNEKLFF
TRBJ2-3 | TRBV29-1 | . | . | TGCAGCGTTGAAGATAGGGGGGCGCAGTATTTT | CSVEDRGAQYF
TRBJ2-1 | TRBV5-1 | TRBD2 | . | TGCGCCAGCAGCTTGTTAGCGGGAGGCGACAATGAGCAGTTCTTC | CASSLLAGGDNEQFF